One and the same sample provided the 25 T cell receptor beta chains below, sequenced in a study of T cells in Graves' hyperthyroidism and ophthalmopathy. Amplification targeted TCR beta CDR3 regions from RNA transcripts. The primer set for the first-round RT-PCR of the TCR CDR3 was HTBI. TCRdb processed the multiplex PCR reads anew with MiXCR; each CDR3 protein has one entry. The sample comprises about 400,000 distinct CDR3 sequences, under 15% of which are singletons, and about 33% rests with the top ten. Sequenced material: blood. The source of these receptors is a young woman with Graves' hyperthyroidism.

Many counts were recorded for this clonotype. In nucleotides, the CDR3 is TGCGCCAGCAGCTTGGAGGGATCCCTAGCGGGAGCTCGGGATACGCAGTATTTT. Amino acid sequence: CASSLEGSLAGARDTQYF. This chain uses TRBV5-1 with TRBJ2-3, with 10 bases fitting TRBD2. Per the germline V gene, CDR1 is SGHRS and CDR2 is YFSETQ. This CDR3 has 18 amino acids. The trim removed 0 bases at V and 6 bases at J, leaving 13 bases unmatched.

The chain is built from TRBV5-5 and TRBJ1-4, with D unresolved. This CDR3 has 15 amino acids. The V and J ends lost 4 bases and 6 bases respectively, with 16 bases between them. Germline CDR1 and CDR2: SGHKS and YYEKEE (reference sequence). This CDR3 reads CASSPGDAEDEKLFF. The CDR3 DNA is TGTGCCAGCAGCCCGGGTGACGCCGAGGATGAAAAACTGTTTTTT.

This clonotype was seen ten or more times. CDR3 in amino acids: CASSPRGSGGYNEQFF. CDR3 nucleotides: TGTGCCAGCAGTCCCCGGGGTAGCGGGGGTTACAATGAGCAGTTCTTC. The V call is TRBV6-1, the J call TRBJ2-1; TRBD2 agrees at 9 bases. Looked up from germline, CDR1 is MNHNS and CDR2 is SASEGT. The trim removed 5 bases at V and 4 bases at J, leaving 9 bases unmatched. This CDR3 comprises 16 residues.

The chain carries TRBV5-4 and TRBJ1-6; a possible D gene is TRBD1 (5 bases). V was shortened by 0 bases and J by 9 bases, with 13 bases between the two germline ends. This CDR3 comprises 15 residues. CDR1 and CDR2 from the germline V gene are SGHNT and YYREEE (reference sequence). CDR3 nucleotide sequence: TGTGCCAGCAGCTTGGATCAGGGAGAAACTTCACCCCTCCACTTT. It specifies CASSLDQGETSPLHF.

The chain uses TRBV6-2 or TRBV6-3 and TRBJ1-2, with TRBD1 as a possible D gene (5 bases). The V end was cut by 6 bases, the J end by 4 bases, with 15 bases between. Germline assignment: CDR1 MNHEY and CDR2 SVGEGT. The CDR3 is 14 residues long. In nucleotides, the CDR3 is TGTGCCAGCAGGACGGATACAGGAGTCTATGGCTACACCTTC. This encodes CASRTDTGVYGYTF.

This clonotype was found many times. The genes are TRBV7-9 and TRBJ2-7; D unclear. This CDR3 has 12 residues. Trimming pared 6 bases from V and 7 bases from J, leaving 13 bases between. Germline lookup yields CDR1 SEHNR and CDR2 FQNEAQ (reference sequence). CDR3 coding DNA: TGTGCCAGCAGTTCGACCCAAGGGGAGCAGTACTTC. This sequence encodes CASSSTQGEQYF.

The CDR3 bases are TGTGCCAGCAGCTCCCCGGGAGAGGTGAGCACAGATACGCAGTATTTT. Encoded protein: CASSSPGEVSTDTQYF. The chain carries TRBV12-3 or TRBV12-4 and TRBJ2-3, with TRBD2 as a possible D gene (6 bases). The V end lost 6 bases, the J end lost 0 bases, and 16 bases lay between the germline ends. CDR3 length equals 16 residues.

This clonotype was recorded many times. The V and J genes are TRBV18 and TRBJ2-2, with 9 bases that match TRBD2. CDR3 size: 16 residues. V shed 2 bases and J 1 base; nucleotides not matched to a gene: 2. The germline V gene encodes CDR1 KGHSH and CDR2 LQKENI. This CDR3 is CASSPGLARNTGELFF. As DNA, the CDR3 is TGTGCCAGCTCACCAGGACTAGCGCGGAACACCGGGGAGCTGTTTTTT.

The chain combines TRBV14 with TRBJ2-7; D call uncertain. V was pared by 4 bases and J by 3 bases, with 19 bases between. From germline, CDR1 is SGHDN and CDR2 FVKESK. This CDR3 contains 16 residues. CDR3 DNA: TGTGCCAGCAGCCCCCGACTGCCCTGGGTTGGCTACGAGCAGTACTTC. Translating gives CASSPRLPWVGYEQYF.

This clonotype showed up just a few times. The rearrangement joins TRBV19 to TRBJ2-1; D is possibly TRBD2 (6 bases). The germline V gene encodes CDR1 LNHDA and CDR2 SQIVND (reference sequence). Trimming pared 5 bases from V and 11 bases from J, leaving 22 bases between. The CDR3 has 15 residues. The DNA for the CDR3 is TGTGCCAGTAGTCCGTCGGAGGGCACACAATCTCAGCAGTTCTTC. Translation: CASSPSEGTQSQQFF.

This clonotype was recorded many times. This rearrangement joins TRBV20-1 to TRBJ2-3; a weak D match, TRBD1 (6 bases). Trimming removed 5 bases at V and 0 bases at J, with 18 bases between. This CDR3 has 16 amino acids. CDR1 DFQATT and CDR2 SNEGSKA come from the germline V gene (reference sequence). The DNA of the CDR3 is TGCAGTGCTTCATACCGGGACACATACAGCACAGATACGCAGTATTTT. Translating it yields CSASYRDTYSTDTQYF.

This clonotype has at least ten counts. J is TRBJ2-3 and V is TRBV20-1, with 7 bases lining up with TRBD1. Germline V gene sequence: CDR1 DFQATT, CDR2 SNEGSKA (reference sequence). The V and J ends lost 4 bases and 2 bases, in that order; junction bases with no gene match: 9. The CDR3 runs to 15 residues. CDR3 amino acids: CSATRQGAVTDTQYF. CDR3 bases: TGCAGTGCTACGCGACAGGGTGCGGTCACAGATACGCAGTATTTT.

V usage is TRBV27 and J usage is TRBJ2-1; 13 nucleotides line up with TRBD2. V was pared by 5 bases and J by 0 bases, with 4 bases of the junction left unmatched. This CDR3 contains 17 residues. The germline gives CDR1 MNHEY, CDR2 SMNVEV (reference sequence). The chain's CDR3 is CASSITSGRDSYNEQFF. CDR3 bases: TGTGCCAGCAGTATAACTAGCGGGAGGGACTCCTACAATGAGCAGTTCTTC.

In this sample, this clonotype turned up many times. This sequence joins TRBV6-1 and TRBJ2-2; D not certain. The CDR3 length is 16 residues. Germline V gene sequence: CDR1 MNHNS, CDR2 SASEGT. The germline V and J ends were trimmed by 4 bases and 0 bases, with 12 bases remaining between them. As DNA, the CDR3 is TGTGCCAGCAGTGTACAGCAAATCGCGAACACCGGGGAGCTGTTTTTT. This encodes CASSVQQIANTGELFF.

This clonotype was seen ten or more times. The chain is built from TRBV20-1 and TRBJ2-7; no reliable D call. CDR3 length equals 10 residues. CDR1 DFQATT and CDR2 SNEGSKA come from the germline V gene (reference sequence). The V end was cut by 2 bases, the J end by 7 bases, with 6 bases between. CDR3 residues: CSARSTEQYF. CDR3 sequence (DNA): TGCAGTGCTAGATCGACTGAGCAGTACTTC.

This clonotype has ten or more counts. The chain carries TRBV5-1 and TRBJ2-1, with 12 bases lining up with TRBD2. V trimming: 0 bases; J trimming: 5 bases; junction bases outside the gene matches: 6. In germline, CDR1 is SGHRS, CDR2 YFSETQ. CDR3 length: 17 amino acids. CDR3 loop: CASSLASSGRVNNEQFF. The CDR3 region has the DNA TGCGCCAGCAGCTTGGCCTCTAGCGGGAGGGTAAACAATGAGCAGTTCTTC.

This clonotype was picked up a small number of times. DNA for the CDR3: TGCAGTGCTCTAAACCTGGACGGCAGCTCCTACGAGCAGTACTTC. Its protein is CSALNLDGSSYEQYF. The chain joins TRBV20-1 to TRBJ2-7; D is unresolved. The germline V gene has CDR1 DFQATT and CDR2 SNEGSKA (reference sequence). V shed 5 bases and J shed 0 bases, with 17 bases lying between them. The CDR3 length is 15 residues.

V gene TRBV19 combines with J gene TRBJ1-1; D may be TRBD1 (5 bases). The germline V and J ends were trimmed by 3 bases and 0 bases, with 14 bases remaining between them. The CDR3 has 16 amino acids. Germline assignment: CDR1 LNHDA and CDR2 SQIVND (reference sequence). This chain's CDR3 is CASSIEGARMNTEAFF. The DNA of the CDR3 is TGTGCCAGTAGTATCGAAGGGGCCAGGATGAACACTGAAGCTTTCTTT.

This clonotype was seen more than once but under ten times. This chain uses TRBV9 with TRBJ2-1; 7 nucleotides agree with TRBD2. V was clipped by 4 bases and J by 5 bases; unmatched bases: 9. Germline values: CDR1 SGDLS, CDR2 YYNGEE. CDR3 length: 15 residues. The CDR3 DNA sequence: TGTGCCAGCAGCTCAACCGGGACTATACACAATGAGCAGTTCTTC. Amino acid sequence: CASSSTGTIHNEQFF.

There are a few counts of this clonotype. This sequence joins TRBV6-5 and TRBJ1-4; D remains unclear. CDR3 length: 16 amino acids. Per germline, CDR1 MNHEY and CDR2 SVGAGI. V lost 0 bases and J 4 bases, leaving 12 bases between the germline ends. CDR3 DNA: TGTGCCAGCAGTTACTCCCCGAGAGGACGTAATGAAAAACTGTTTTTT. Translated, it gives CASSYSPRGRNEKLFF.

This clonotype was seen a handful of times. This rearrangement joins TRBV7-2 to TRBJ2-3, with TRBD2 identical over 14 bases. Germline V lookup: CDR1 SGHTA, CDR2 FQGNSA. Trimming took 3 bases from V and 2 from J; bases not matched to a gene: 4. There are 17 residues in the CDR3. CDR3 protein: CASSFRTSGGPTDTQYF. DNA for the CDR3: TGTGCCAGCAGCTTTCGGACTAGCGGGGGGCCCACAGATACGCAGTATTTT.

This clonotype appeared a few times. The CDR3 loop reads CSANRGASNQPQHF. Here the CDR3 DNA reads TGCAGTGCCAACAGGGGGGCGAGCAATCAGCCCCAGCATTTT. The chain has TRBV20-1 and TRBJ1-5; 8 bases match TRBD1. The junction had 5 bases not matched to a gene; V was cut back by 6 bases and J by 1 base. The CDR3 covers 14 residues. The germline V gene has CDR1 DFQATT and CDR2 SNEGSKA (reference sequence).

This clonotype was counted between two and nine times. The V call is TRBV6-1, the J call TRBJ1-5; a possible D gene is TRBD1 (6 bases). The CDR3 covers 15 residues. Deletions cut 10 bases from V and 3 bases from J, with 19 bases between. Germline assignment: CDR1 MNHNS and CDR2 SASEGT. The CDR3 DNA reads TGTGCCACCCATCCCTCGGGGGCTCCCAATCAGCCCCAGCATTTT. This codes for CATHPSGAPNQPQHF.

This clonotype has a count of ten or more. The CDR3 nucleotides are TGTGCCAGCAGCCGCGTTTGGACAGGAGGCACAGATACGCAGTATTTT. It translates to CASSRVWTGGTDTQYF. The rearrangement uses TRBV7-2 and TRBJ2-3; 7 bases match TRBD1. Losses at the gene ends were 5 bases for V and 1 base for J; bases not matched to a gene: 9. This CDR3 contains 16 residues. The V gene's germline CDR1 is SGHTA and CDR2 FQGNSA.

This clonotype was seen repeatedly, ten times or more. CDR3 coding DNA: TGCAGTGCTAGAGATGGTGCGGGAGGTGTAAACATTCAGTACTTC. Translated, it gives CSARDGAGGVNIQYF. The chain recombines TRBV20-1 with TRBJ2-4; 8 bases agree with TRBD2. The V segment lost 0 bases and the J segment 6 bases; nucleotides outside the gene matches: 7. Germline V gene data show CDR1 as DFQATT and CDR2 as SNEGSKA (reference sequence). CDR3 length equals 15 residues.